The 22 T cell receptor beta chains given below trace back to one sample, sequenced in a study of molecular identifiers for immune sequencing clone quantification. TCRdb reprocessed the PCR reads with MiXCR, giving one entry per CDR3 protein. The data show hundreds of thousands of distinct CDR3 sequences, 25% seen once. The sample comprised naive CD8+ T cells from blood, with Jurkat cell RNA spiked in. Subset in this sample: FACS-sorted CD8+CD4-CCR7+CD45RA+ naive T cells. The source is a human donor in good health. Some libraries in this study had Jurkat cell RNA spiked in.

The chain links TRBV2 to TRBJ2-3; 7 nucleotides agree with TRBD2. The CDR3 is 15 residues long. V lost 3 bases to trimming and J lost 2 bases; unmatched junction nucleotides: 5. Germline loops: CDR1 SNHLY, CDR2 FYNNEI. The DNA of the CDR3 is TGTGCCAGCAGTGATGGGGAGGGTTCCACAGATACGCAGTATTTT. This translates into CASSDGEGSTDTQYF.

V usage is TRBV4-1 and J usage is TRBJ2-1; 8 bases fit TRBD2. The trim removed 0 bases at V and 5 bases at J, leaving 12 bases unmatched. The CDR3 spans 18 residues. Germline-derived CDR1 and CDR2 are MGHRA and YSYEKL. The CDR3 nucleotides read TGCGCCAGCAGCCAAGATCCCAGCGGGGGTTATGGGAACAATGAGCAGTTCTTC. As protein: CASSQDPSGGYGNNEQFF.

The rearrangement links TRBV4-1 to TRBJ1-4; no firm D call. V lost 4 bases to trimming and J lost 7 bases, with 16 bases between them. From germline, CDR1 is MGHRA and CDR2 YSYEKL. This CDR3 is 15 amino acids long. The chain's CDR3 is CASSPTPTGVEKLFF. The CDR3 DNA reads as TGCGCCAGCAGCCCAACACCCACGGGAGTTGAAAAACTGTTTTTT.

This clonotype was seen repeatedly, ten times or more. This sequence joins TRBV7-6 and TRBJ1-5, with no clear D. Trimming left V 2 bases short and J 5 bases short, with 7 bases between. CDR1 and CDR2 (germline): SGHVS, FNYEAQ. The CDR3 is made up of 13 amino acids. As DNA, the CDR3 is TGTGCCAGCAGCTTAAACGGATATCAGCCCCAGCATTTT. As protein: CASSLNGYQPQHF.

The chain uses TRBV12-3 or TRBV12-4 and TRBJ2-3; D ambiguous. V lost 2 bases and J 2 bases, leaving 8 bases between the germline ends. CDR3 length equals 14 residues. The CDR3 coding sequence is TGTGCCAGCAGTTTAAACTCATACACAGATACGCAGTATTTT. This sequence encodes CASSLNSYTDTQYF.

This clonotype has just a few counts. The V and J genes are TRBV3-1 and TRBJ2-5; TRBD2 might be the D (7 bases). With 0 bases removed from V and 9 bases from J, the gap between germline ends came to 14 bases. The CDR3 sequence is 14 residues long. The germline gives CDR1 LGHDT, CDR2 YNNKEL (reference sequence). In DNA, the CDR3 is TGTGCCAGCAGCCAAGATCGGGGGGCCGTAGCCCAGTACTTC. This encodes CASSQDRGAVAQYF.

The table lists this clonotype with many counts. The chain uses TRBV5-8 and TRBJ2-2; no clear D gene. The CDR3 sequence is 15 residues long. Trimming took 2 bases from V and 7 from J, leaving 15 bases between them. Per the germline V gene, CDR1 is SGHTS and CDR2 is YDEGEE. CDR3 region: CASSFGLHVGGELFF. The DNA for the CDR3 is TGTGCCAGCAGCTTCGGGCTTCATGTCGGCGGGGAGCTGTTTTTT. The full variable domain, completed using reference TRBV5-8 and TRBJ2-2, is EAGVTQSPTHLIKTRGQQATLRCSPISGHTSVYWYQQALGLGLQFLLWYDEGEERNRGNFPPRFSGRQFPNYSSELNVNALELEDSALYLCASSFGLHVGGELFFGEGSRLTVL.

J is TRBJ1-6 and V is TRBV3-1; D call uncertain. Trimming cost V 2 bases and J 9 bases, with 14 bases left between them. The V gene's germline CDR1 is LGHDT and CDR2 YNNKEL (reference sequence). CDR3 length: 15 residues. The DNA of the CDR3 is TGTGCCAGCAGCCAAAACCTGGGAGTGGCTTCACCCCTCCACTTT. It translates to CASSQNLGVASPLHF.

The rearrangement joins TRBV29-1 to TRBJ2-3; 14 bases are a match to TRBD2. Trimming took 8 bases from V and 5 from J; bases not matched to a gene: 6. The CDR3 contains 14 residues. Per germline, CDR1 SQVTM and CDR2 ANQGSEA. CDR3 DNA: TGCAGCCCTATGGGACTAGCGGGAGAAGATACGCAGTATTTT. This gives the protein CSPMGLAGEDTQYF.

This rearrangement joins TRBV6-2 or TRBV6-3 to TRBJ2-5; tentative D call: TRBD2 (5 bases). Trimming removed 2 bases from V and 3 bases from J, with 7 bases in between. Germline lookup yields CDR1 MNHEY and CDR2 SVGEGT. This CDR3 comprises 13 residues. CDR3 region: CASSYRREETQYF. In DNA form, the CDR3 reads TGTGCCAGCAGTTACAGGCGGGAAGAGACCCAGTACTTC.

This clonotype was observed at least ten times. The genes are TRBV12-3 or TRBV12-4 and TRBJ1-2; 11 bases map to TRBD1. The J segment lost 8 bases and the V segment lost 2 bases, leaving 7 bases of the junction unmatched. CDR3 length: 15 residues. The chain's CDR3 is CASSLTGQGAEGYTF. As DNA, the CDR3 is TGTGCCAGCAGTTTAACCGGACAGGGGGCAGAGGGCTACACCTTC.

In this sample, this clonotype turned up once. This could be a read error, since a much larger clone is one nucleotide away. The gene calls are TRBV7-9 and TRBJ2-7; D is uncertain. In germline, CDR1 is SEHNR, CDR2 FQNEAQ (reference sequence). The length of the CDR3 is 11 residues. The CDR3 loop is CVSSDFDEQYF. The CDR3 nucleotides read TGTGTCAGCAGCGACTTCGACGAGCAGTACTTC.

The sample holds a few counts of this clonotype. This sequence joins TRBV5-1 and TRBJ2-7; weak D call: TRBD1 (6 bases). This CDR3 comprises 18 residues. Germline CDR1 reads SGHRS; CDR2 reads YFSETQ. V dropped 1 base and J dropped 0 bases, with 20 bases sitting between them. The DNA of the CDR3 is TGCGCCAGCAGCTTGAGTTCCCGAGGGCAGGGGCCCTCCTACGAGCAGTACTTC. It yields the protein CASSLSSRGQGPSYEQYF.

This clonotype has at least ten counts. The J gene is TRBJ2-7, the V gene TRBV30; 9 nucleotides align to TRBD1. V lost 4 bases, J lost 5 bases, and 6 bases stayed unmatched. Germline CDR1 reads GTSNPN; CDR2 reads SVGIG (reference sequence). The CDR3 sequence is 13 residues long. The CDR3: CAWTGTGSNEQYF. In DNA, the CDR3 is TGTGCCTGGACCGGGACAGGGTCGAACGAGCAGTACTTC.

Concerning this clonotype itself: A read error may account for a junction end that differs from germline. The rearrangement links TRBV7-9 to TRBJ2-5; possibly TRBD1 or TRBD2 for D (6 bases each). The V gene's germline CDR1 is SEHNR and CDR2 FQNEAQ (reference sequence). CDR3 size: 16 residues. This CDR3 reads CASSKEWGAMAETQCF. CDR3 sequence (DNA): TGTGCCAGCAGCAAAGAATGGGGGGCCATGGCCGAGACCCAGTGCTTC.

A remark on this clonotype: Germline is not matched at one junction end, which may reflect a read error. The chain combines TRBV6-5 with TRBJ2-7; 8 positions match TRBD1. In germline, CDR1 is MNHEY, CDR2 SVGAGI. This CDR3 comprises 15 residues. The CDR3 here is CTSSYGQGASYEQYF. In nucleotides, the CDR3 is TGTACCAGCAGTTACGGGCAGGGGGCCTCCTACGAGCAGTACTTC.

V is TRBV6-5 and J is TRBJ2-2; D not resolved. The CDR3 extends over 13 amino acids. CDR1 and CDR2 (germline): MNHEY, SVGAGI. V was clipped by 2 bases and J by 7 bases, with 8 bases between them. The CDR3 sequence is CASSYRIDGELFF. The CDR3 DNA follows: TGTGCCAGCAGTTACCGGATTGACGGGGAGCTGTTTTTT.

As for this clonotype: At one of its ends the junction is not consistent with the germline gene, which may arise from a read error. V is TRBV3-1 and J is TRBJ2-4; no firm D call. The CDR3 loop spans 14 amino acids. CDR1 LGHDT and CDR2 YNNKEL come from the germline V gene (reference sequence). CDR3 in amino acids: CASSQDVSWNIQDF. The DNA of the CDR3 is TGTGCCAGCAGCCAAGATGTTTCGTGGAACATTCAGGACTTC.

The chain has TRBV11-2 and TRBJ2-7; D may correspond to TRBD1 or TRBD2 (5 bases each). The CDR3 loop spans 16 amino acids. From germline, CDR1 is SGHAT and CDR2 FQNNGV. Trimming removed 5 bases from V and 6 bases from J, with 23 bases in between. The CDR3 here is CASSTHPVGRNPEQYF. DNA of the CDR3: TGTGCCAGCAGCACCCACCCGGTGGGACGGAATCCCGAGCAGTACTTC.

The genes are TRBV30 and TRBJ2-7; weak D call: TRBD1 (5 bases). The V gene lost 4 bases and the J gene lost 2 bases, with 12 bases spanning the gap. From germline, CDR1 is GTSNPN and CDR2 SVGIG (reference sequence). CDR3 length: 13 amino acids. The CDR3 reads CAWNTDRTYEQYF. CDR3 DNA sequence: TGTGCCTGGAATACAGACAGAACCTACGAGCAGTACTTC.

The chain has TRBV27 and TRBJ1-1; D is uncertain. From germline, CDR1 is MNHEY and CDR2 SMNVEV (reference sequence). The germline V and J ends were trimmed by 11 bases and 3 bases, with 13 bases remaining between them. CDR3 length equals 12 residues. In nucleotides, the CDR3 is TGTGCCTCCCGGGGAGGGTACACTGAAGCTTTCTTT. It translates to CASRGGYTEAFF.

This clonotype was seen a few times. The rearrangement joins TRBV20-1 to TRBJ2-1; no firm D call. Germline-derived CDR1 and CDR2 are DFQATT and SNEGSKA (reference sequence). V shed 6 bases and J shed 2 bases, with 11 bases lying between them. This CDR3 has 13 amino acids. The chain's CDR3 is CSARTATYNEQFF. Written as DNA, the CDR3 is TGCAGTGCACGGACGGCCACCTACAATGAGCAGTTCTTC.